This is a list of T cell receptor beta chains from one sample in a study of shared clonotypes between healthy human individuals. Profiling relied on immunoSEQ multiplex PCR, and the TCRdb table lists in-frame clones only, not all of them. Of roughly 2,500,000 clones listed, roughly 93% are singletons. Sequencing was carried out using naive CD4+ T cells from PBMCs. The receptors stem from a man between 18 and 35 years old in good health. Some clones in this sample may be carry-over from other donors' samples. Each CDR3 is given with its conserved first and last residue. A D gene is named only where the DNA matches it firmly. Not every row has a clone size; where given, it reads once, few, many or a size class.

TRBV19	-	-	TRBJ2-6	TGTGCCAGTGCGGACGGGAGCTCTGGGGCCAACGTCCTGACTTTC	CASADGSSGANVLTF
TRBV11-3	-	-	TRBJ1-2	TGTGCCAGCAGCTCTGGACAGTATGGCTACACCTTC	CASSSGQYGYTF
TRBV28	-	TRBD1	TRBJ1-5	TGTGCCAGCAGTCCTAGACAGGGGTCTAGTCAGCCCCAGCATTTT	CASSPRQGSSQPQHF
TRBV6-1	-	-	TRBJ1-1	TGTGCCAGCAGTGAAGCGGGGAACACTGAAGCTTTCTTT	CASSEAGNTEAFF
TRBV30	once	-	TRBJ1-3	TGTGCCTGGATTCGGGCGGGGAGGTACGGCACCATATATTTT	CAWIRAGRYGTIYF
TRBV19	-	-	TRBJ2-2	TGTGCCAGCTCCAGTCGGCGCGGACTGGGCACCGGGGAGCTGTTTTTT	CASSSRRGLGTGELFF
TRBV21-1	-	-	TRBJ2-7	TGTGCCAGCAGCAAAGGCCGGACAGTTCCCTACGAGCAGTACTTC	CASSKGRTVPYEQYF
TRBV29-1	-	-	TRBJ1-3	TGCAGCGTGACAGTGATATCTGGAAACACCATATATTTT	CSVTVISGNTIYF
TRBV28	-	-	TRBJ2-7	TGTGCCAGCAGTTTAGGAACCTACGAGCAGTACTTC	CASSLGTYEQYF
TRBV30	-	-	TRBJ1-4	TGTGCCTGGCTTCGGACAAGCGGGGAAAAACTGTTTTTT	CAWLRTSGEKLFF
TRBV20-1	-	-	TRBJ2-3	TGCAGTGCCGGCGGCACAGATACGCAGTATTTT	CSAGGTDTQYF
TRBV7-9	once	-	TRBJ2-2	TGTGCCAGCAGGGTTTCCGCCGGATGGACCGGGGAGCTGTTTTTT	CASRVSAGWTGELFF
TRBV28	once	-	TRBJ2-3	TGTGCCAGCAGTTTACAGGCGGTAGTTACGCAGTATTTT	CASSLQAVVTQYF
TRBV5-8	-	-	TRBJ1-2	TGTGCCAGCAGCTTGCCCAGGAACCATGGCTACACCTTC	CASSLPRNHGYTF
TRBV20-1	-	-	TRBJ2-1	TGCAGTGCTAGCCGTAATGAGCAGTTCTTC	CSASRNEQFF
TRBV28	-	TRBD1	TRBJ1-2	TGTGCCAGCAGCTCACCCTCGGGACAGGGGAACTATGGCTACACCTTC	CASSSPSGQGNYGYTF
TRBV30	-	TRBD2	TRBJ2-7	TGTGCCTGGAGTGTACGACTAGCGGGAGAGGACGAGCAGTACTTC	CAWSVRLAGEDEQYF
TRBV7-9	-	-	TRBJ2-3	TGTGCCAGCAGCTTTCGCTGGGATACGCAGTATTTT	CASSFRWDTQYF
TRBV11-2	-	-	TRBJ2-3	TGTGCCAGCAGCTTACCCGGCACAGATACGCAGTATTTT	CASSLPGTDTQYF
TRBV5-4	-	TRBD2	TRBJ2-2	TGTGCCAGCAGCGTCCAGCGGGGAATCACCGGGGAGCTGTTTTTT	CASSVQRGITGELFF
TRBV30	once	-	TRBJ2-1	TGTGCCTGGAGCTGGGGACACCAAGGGGATGAGCAGTTCTTC	CAWSWGHQGDEQFF
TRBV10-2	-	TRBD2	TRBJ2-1	TGCGCCAGCAGTGACCCCGGACTAGTAGGCAATGAGCAGTTCTTC	CASSDPGLVGNEQFF
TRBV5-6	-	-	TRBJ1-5	TGTGCCAGCAGCTTGCGGGGGGATCAGCCCCAGCATTTT	CASSLRGDQPQHF
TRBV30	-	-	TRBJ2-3	TGTGCCTGGAAAAGGGCAGATACGCAGTATTTT	CAWKRADTQYF
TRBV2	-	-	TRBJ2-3	TGTGCCAGCAGTGTAATCACTAACACAGATACGCAGTATTTT	CASSVITNTDTQYF
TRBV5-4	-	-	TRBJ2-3	TGTGCCAGCAGCTCCCCCGTCGTGACCTCGAGAACGCAGTATTTT	CASSSPVVTSRTQYF
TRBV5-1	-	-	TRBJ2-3	TGCGCCAGCAGCAGGTGGGCGATTAGCGAGGGGACAGATACGCAGTATTTT	CASSRWAISEGTDTQYF
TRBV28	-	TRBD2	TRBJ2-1	TGTGCCAGCAGTTTAGGTCCAGCGGGAGCCCCCAAGCAGTTCTTC	CASSLGPAGAPKQFF
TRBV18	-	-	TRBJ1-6	TGTGCCAGCTCACCGAACACGAATTCACCCCTCCACTTT	CASSPNTNSPLHF